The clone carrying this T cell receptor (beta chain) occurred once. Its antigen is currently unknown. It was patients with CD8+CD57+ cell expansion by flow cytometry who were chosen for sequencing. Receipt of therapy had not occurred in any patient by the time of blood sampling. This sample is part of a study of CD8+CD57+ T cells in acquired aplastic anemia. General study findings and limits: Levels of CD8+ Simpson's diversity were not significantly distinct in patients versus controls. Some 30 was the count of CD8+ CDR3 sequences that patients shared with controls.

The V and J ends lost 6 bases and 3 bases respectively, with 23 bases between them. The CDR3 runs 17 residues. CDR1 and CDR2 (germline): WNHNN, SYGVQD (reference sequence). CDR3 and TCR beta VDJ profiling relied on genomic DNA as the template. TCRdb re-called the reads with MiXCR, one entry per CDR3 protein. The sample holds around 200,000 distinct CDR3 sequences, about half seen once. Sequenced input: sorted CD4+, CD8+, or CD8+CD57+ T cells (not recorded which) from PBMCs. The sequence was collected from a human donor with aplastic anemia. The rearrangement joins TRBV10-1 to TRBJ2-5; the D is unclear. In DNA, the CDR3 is TGCGCCAGCAGGGAGAGTGACCGACGATACACGGAAGAGACCCAGTACTTC. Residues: CASRESDRRYTEETQYF.